The rows below give T cell receptor beta chains drawn from one sample of a study of neurological immune-mediated disorders. TCRdb processed the 5' RACE reads anew with MiXCR; each CDR3 protein has one entry. The sample carries about 44,000 distinct CDR3 sequences, roughly 21% recorded once. Sequenced: PBMCs. Receptors originate from a man in his fifties or sixties with HTLV-1-associated myelopathy (HAM/TSP). The CDR3 runs from the conserved cysteine through the conserved F or W. The size entry is marked missing in some rows and otherwise reads once, few, many or a size class.

V: TRBV5-1; J: TRBJ1-1; size: many; CDR3: CASSLGPRARGTEAFF
V: TRBV5-1; J: TRBJ2-5; size: many; CDR3: CATSVTAQETQYF
V: TRBV5-1; J: TRBJ1-1; size: many; CDR3: CASSPTGGGAFF
V: TRBV29-1; J: TRBJ1-1; size: many; CDR3: CSVLQGITEAFF
V: TRBV27; J: TRBJ1-1; size: NA; CDR3: CASSSDRGRGNTEAFF
V: TRBV4-1; J: TRBJ2-2; size: many; CDR3: CASSPSAGINTGELFF
V: TRBV3-1; J: TRBJ2-3; size: many; CDR3: CASSQDDTDSTDTQYF
V: TRBV9; J: TRBJ1-2; size: many; CDR3: CASSASLDRGYGYTF
V: TRBV7-6; J: TRBJ2-7; size: many; CDR3: CASSLALAGNEQYF
V: TRBV10-3; J: TRBJ2-2; size: many; CDR3: CAISEAAGELFF
V: TRBV12-3/TRBV12-4; J: TRBJ1-1; size: NA; CDR3: CATEQGANTEAFF
V: TRBV5-6; J: TRBJ1-3; size: NA; CDR3: CASSFGRLSGNTIYF
V: TRBV7-9; J: TRBJ2-1; size: NA; CDR3: CASSPWTSWTSFNEQFF
V: TRBV20-1; J: TRBJ2-3; size: many; CDR3: CSARDQYGGTSTDTQYF
V: TRBV5-1; J: TRBJ1-3; size: many; CDR3: CASSLAGWTGNTIYF
V: TRBV3-1; J: TRBJ1-5; size: many; CDR3: CASSQGNRGQPQHF
V: TRBV6-6; J: TRBJ2-7; size: NA; CDR3: CASSPRGGGYEQYF
V: TRBV11-2; J: TRBJ2-1; size: NA; CDR3: CASSEAATGTTYNEQFF
V: TRBV5-1; J: TRBJ2-7; size: many; CDR3: CASSFYEQYF
V: TRBV28; J: TRBJ2-7; size: many; CDR3: CASSPPPGDVYEQYF
V: TRBV15; J: TRBJ2-5; size: many; CDR3: CATSRGPMNQETQYF
V: TRBV24-1; J: TRBJ2-5; size: NA; CDR3: CATSEGEETQYF
V: TRBV5-1; J: TRBJ2-6; size: many; CDR3: CASSLGGRGAGNFGANVLTF
V: TRBV20-1; J: TRBJ2-4; size: many; CDR3: CSAARAEDAKNIQYF
V: TRBV20-1; J: TRBJ1-2; size: many; CDR3: CSASQGQGNNGYTF
V: TRBV28; J: TRBJ2-1; size: many; CDR3: CASSMMGRSYNEQFF
V: TRBV5-1; J: TRBJ1-6; size: many; CDR3: CASSLGSTGYISPLHF
V: TRBV9; J: TRBJ2-2; size: medium-sized; CDR3: CASSVAVRNTGELFF
V: TRBV7-2; J: TRBJ2-1; size: many; CDR3: CASSLRPRLDEQFF
V: TRBV6-5; J: TRBJ2-7; size: many; CDR3: CASSLSSGRVAEQYF
V: TRBV20-1; J: TRBJ2-1; size: many; CDR3: CSATRRRLTNYNEQFF
V: TRBV5-1; J: TRBJ1-5; size: many; CDR3: CASSLDSNQPQHF
V: TRBV7-8; J: TRBJ1-4; size: many; CDR3: CASSLHTGTGREKLFF
V: TRBV5-1; J: TRBJ1-1; size: many; CDR3: CASRPTGGGDTEAFF
V: TRBV5-6; J: TRBJ1-1; size: many; CDR3: CASSYTTGGNTEAFF
V: TRBV20-1; J: TRBJ2-2; size: many; CDR3: CSARSGGRVTGELFF
V: TRBV10-3; J: TRBJ1-6; size: once; CDR3: CVINPGTHGNSPLHF
V: TRBV7-2; J: TRBJ2-5; size: NA; CDR3: CASSPRLAGERETQYF
V: TRBV20-1; J: TRBJ2-7; size: many; CDR3: CSARDFTLAGGNEQYF
V: TRBV5-1; J: TRBJ1-5; size: many; CDR3: CASSLDDNRSPQHF
V: TRBV9; J: TRBJ1-2; size: NA; CDR3: CASSGGARGYTF
V: TRBV25-1; J: TRBJ1-2; size: many; CDR3: CASSGGYGYTF
V: TRBV6-5; J: TRBJ1-2; size: many; CDR3: CASSRGQGSYGYTF
V: TRBV2; J: TRBJ2-3; size: many; CDR3: CASSSAGEVDTQYF
V: TRBV5-1; J: TRBJ2-7; size: many; CDR3: CASRRLAGAYEQYF
V: TRBV3-1; J: TRBJ1-1; size: many; CDR3: CASSPHQNTEAFF
V: TRBV15; J: TRBJ2-7; size: once; CDR3: CATRRAQGREQYF
V: TRBV25-1; J: TRBJ1-4; size: many; CDR3: CASSDYGRGLLNEKLFF
V: TRBV7-6; J: TRBJ1-2; size: many; CDR3: CASSNRQGDGYTF
V: TRBV3-1; J: TRBJ2-2; size: many; CDR3: CAVRRWENTGELFF
V: TRBV10-3; J: TRBJ1-1; size: many; CDR3: CAISSGQGAGTEAFF
V: TRBV30; J: TRBJ2-1; size: many; CDR3: CAWADDQGPYNEQFF
V: TRBV5-6; J: TRBJ2-5; size: many; CDR3: CASSSFGTEETQYF
V: TRBV20-1; J: TRBJ2-7; size: many; CDR3: CSARHAYSYEQYF
V: TRBV5-5; J: TRBJ2-1; size: many; CDR3: CASSLVIAIDEQFF
V: TRBV7-9; J: TRBJ2-2; size: many; CDR3: CASTPPGVTGELFF